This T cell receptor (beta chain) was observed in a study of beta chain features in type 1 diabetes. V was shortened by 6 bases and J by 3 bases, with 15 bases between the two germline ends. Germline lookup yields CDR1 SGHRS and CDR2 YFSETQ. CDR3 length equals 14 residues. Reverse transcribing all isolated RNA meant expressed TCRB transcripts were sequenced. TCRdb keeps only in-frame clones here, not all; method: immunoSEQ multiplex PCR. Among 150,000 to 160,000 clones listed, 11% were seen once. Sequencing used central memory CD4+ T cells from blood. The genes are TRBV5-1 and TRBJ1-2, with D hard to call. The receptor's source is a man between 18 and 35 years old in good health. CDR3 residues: CASTRQSGHYGYTF. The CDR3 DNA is TGCGCCAGCACCCGACAAAGCGGCCACTATGGCTACACCTTC. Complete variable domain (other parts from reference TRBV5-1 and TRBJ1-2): KAGVTQTPRYLIKTRGQQVTLSCSPISGHRSVSWYQQTPGQGLQFLFEYFSETQRNKGNFPGRFSGRQFSNSRSEMNVSTLELGDSALYLCASTRQSGHYGYTFGSGTRLTVV.